This TCR beta chain derives from a study of T-cell memory formation after mild COVID-19. TCRdb fed the 5' RACE reads into MiXCR, producing one record per CDR3 protein. The table lists roughly 250,000 distinct CDR3 sequences, around 15% of them singletons. This clonotype turned up a few times. What it binds is unknown. V lost 5 bases and J lost 1; bases outside the gene matches: 4. The germline CDR1 and CDR2 sequences are DFQATT and SNEGSKA (reference sequence). The CDR3 length is 14 residues. Study results and caveats: The study found contracting CD4+ clones mainly in CM and EM and contracting CD8+ clones in EMRA. The pre-infection memory compartment contained some responding clones, suggesting cross-reactive memory joined. Specificity for SARS-CoV-2 was not confirmed among the second-wave clones peaking on day 37. Contracting clones, day 15 to 85, had balanced CD4/CD8, and later expanders favored CD4+.

The genes are TRBV20-1 and TRBJ2-1, with TRBD1 matching over 8 bases. Sequencing used PBMCs or a T cell subset sorted from them (not recorded which). This sequence originates from a man aged 18 to 30 who had mild COVID-19 (a few samples of this study predate the infection). Cell type and time point are not known. The CDR3 here is CSAYRDRSYNEQFF. The CDR3 region has the DNA TGCAGTGCTTACCGGGACAGGTCCTACAATGAGCAGTTCTTC.